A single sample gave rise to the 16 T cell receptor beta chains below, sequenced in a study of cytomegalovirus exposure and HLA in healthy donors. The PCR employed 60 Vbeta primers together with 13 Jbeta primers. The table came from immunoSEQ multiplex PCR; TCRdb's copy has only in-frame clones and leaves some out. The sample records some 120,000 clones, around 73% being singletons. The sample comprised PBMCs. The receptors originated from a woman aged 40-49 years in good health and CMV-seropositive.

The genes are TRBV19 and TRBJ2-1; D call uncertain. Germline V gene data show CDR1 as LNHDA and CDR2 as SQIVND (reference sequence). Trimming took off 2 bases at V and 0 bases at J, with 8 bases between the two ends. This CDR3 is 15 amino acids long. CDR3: CASSITVSSYNEQFF. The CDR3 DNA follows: TGTGCCAGTAGTATAACCGTGAGCTCCTACAATGAGCAGTTCTTC.

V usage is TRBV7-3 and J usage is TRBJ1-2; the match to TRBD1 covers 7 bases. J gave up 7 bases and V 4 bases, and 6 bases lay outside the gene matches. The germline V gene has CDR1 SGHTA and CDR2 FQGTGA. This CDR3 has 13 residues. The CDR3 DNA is TGTGCCAGCAGCTCCCAGGGGGAGATTGGCTACACCTTC. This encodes CASSSQGEIGYTF.

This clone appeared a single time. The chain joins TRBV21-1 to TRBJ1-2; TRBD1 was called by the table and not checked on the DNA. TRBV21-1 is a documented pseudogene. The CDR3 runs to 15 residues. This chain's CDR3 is CASSKERGSSYGYTF. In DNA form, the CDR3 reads TGTGCCAGCAGCAAAGAAAGGGGTTCTTCCTATGGCTACACCTTC.

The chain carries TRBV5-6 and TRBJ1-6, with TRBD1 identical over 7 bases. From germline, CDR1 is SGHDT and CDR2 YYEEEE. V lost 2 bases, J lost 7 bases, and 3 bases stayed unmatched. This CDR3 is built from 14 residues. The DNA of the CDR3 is TGTGCCAGCAGCTTACAGGGGTTCAATTCACCCCTCCACTTT. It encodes CASSLQGFNSPLHF.

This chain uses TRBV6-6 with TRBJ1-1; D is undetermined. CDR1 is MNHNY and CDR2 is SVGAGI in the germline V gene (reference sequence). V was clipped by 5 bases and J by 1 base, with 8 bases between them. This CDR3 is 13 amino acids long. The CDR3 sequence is CASSPSQNTEAFF. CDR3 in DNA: TGTGCCAGCAGTCCTTCACAGAACACTGAAGCTTTCTTT.

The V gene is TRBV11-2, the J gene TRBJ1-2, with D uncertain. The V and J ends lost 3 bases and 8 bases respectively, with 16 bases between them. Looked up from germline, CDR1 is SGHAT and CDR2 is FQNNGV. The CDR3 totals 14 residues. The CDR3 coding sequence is TGTGCCAGCAGCTTCGATCCGAACGGGAGGGGCTACACCTTC. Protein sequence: CASSFDPNGRGYTF.

The CDR3 protein is CASSGQGSHYGYTF. The CDR3 DNA is TGCGCCAGCAGCGGACAGGGCTCACACTATGGCTACACCTTC. The V call is TRBV5-1, the J call TRBJ1-2; 8 nucleotides match TRBD1. CDR3 length equals 14 residues. Trimming removed 4 bases from V and 3 bases from J; junction bases left unmatched: 5. The germline CDR1 and CDR2 sequences are SGHRS and YFSETQ.

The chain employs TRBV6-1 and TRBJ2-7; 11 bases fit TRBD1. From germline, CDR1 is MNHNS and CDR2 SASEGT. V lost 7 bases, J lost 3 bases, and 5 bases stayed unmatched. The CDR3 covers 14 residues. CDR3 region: CASTTDRGLYEQYF. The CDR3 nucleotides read TGTGCCAGCACTACGGACAGGGGGCTCTACGAGCAGTACTTC.

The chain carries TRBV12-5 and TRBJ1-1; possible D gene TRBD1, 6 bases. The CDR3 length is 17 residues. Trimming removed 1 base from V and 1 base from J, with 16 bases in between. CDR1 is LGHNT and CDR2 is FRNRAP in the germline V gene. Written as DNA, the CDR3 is TGTGCTAGTGGTTTGGAACCGTGGGGGGGCCGGAACACTGAAGCTTTCTTT. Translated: CASGLEPWGGRNTEAFF.

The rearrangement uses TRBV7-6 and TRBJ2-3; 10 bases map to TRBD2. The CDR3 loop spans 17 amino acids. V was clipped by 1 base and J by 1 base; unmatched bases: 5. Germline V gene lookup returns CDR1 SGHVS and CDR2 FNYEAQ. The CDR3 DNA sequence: TGTGCCAGCAGCTTAGTTAGCGGGGGGACCCGCACAGATACGCAGTATTTT. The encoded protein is CASSLVSGGTRTDTQYF.

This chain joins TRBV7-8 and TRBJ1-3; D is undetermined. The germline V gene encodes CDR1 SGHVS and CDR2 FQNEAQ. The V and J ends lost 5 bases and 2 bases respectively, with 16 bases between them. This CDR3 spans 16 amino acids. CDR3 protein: CASSPDPGAPGNTIYF. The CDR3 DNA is TGTGCCAGCAGCCCGGATCCAGGCGCACCTGGAAACACCATATATTTT.

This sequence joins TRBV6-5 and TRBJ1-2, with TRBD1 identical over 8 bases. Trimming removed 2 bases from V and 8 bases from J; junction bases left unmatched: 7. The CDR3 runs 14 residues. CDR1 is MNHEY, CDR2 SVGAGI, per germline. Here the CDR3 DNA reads TGTGCCAGCAGTTACAGTCAGGGGGCAGTAGGCTACACCTTC. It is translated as CASSYSQGAVGYTF.

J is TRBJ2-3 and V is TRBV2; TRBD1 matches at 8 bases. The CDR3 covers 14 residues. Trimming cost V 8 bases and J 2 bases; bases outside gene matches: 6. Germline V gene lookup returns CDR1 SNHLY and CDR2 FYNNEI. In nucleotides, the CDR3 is TGTGCCAGCCTTGACAGGGGACTCACAGATACGCAGTATTTT. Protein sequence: CASLDRGLTDTQYF.

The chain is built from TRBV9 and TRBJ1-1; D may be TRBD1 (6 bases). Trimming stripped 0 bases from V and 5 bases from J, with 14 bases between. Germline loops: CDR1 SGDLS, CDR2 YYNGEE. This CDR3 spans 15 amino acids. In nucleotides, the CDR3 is TGTGCCAGCAGCGTAGACGGCACAGGGCGGACTGAAGCTTTCTTT. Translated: CASSVDGTGRTEAFF.

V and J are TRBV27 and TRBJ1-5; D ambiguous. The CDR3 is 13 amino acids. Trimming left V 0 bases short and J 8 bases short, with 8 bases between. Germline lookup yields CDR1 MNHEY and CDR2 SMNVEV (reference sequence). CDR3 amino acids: CASSLSIAEPQHF. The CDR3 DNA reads TGTGCCAGCAGTTTATCGATAGCGGAGCCCCAGCATTTT.

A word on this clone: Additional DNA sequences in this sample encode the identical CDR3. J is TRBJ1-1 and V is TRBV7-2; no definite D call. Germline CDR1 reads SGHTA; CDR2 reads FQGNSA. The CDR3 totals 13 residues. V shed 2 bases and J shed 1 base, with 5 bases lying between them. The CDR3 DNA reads TGTGCCAGCAGCTTAAGACAGAACACTGAAGCTTTCTTT. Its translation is CASSLRQNTEAFF. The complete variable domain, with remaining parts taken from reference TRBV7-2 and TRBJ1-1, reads GAGVSQSPSNKVTEKGKDVELRCDPISGHTALYWYRQSLGQGLEFLIYFQGNSAPDKSGLPSDRFSAERTGGSVSTLTIQRTQQEDSAVYLCASSLRQNTEAFFGQGTRLTVV.